Listed here are 30 T cell receptor beta chains from one sample, sequenced in a study of breast tumors, draining lymph nodes, adjacent tissues. Each CDR3 protein gets one entry after TCRdb re-called the multiplex PCR reads with MiXCR. The sample carries approximately 230,000 distinct CDR3 sequences, less than 40% recorded once. Axillary draining lymph nodes of breast cancer patients supplied the node samples. The sequencing input was axillary lymph node tissue. These receptors all come from a female donor with breast cancer. Some clones in this sample may be carry-over from other donors' samples.

This clonotype was detected only a few times. The chain carries TRBV4-1 and TRBJ1-5, with 9 bases lining up with TRBD1. The V gene end was trimmed by 2 bases and the J gene end by 0 bases; junction bases not matched to a gene: 11. CDR1 and CDR2 from the germline V gene are MGHRA and YSYEKL. The CDR3 spans 19 residues. This chain's CDR3 is CASSQIRGTGPYSNQPQHF. The DNA for the CDR3 is TGCGCCAGCAGCCAAATAAGGGGGACAGGGCCCTATAGCAATCAGCCCCAGCATTTT.

This sequence joins TRBV7-3 and TRBJ2-7, with TRBD2 matching 12 bases. Germline-derived CDR1 and CDR2 are SGHTA and FQGTGA. V gave up 5 bases and J gave up 0 bases; unmatched junction bases: 14. The CDR3 consists of 19 residues. CDR3 DNA sequence: TGTGCCAGCAGCCTTCTAGCGGGAGGGACCGAGAAAAGCTCCTACGAGCAGTACTTC. Its translation: CASSLLAGGTEKSSYEQYF.

This rearrangement joins TRBV7-9 to TRBJ1-4, with a weak D call TRBD1 (6 bases). Per the germline V gene, CDR1 is SEHNR and CDR2 is FQNEAQ (reference sequence). The germline V and J ends were trimmed by 1 base and 8 bases, with 17 bases remaining between them. The CDR3 is made up of 16 amino acids. The CDR3 loop reads CASSLEGRGKAEKLFF. The CDR3 DNA reads TGTGCCAGCAGCTTAGAGGGCAGGGGAAAGGCCGAAAAACTGTTTTTT.

This clonotype was observed many times. The rearrangement uses TRBV13 and TRBJ2-5; D is perhaps TRBD2 (7 bases). CDR3 size: 17 residues. Per the germline V gene, CDR1 is PRHDT and CDR2 is FYEKMQ (reference sequence). The ends were cut back, 3 bases at V and 3 bases at J, with 20 bases in the middle. Here the CDR3 reads CASSFAGGGPDEETQYF. In DNA, the CDR3 is TGTGCCAGCAGCTTTGCTGGGGGGGGCCCTGATGAAGAGACCCAGTACTTC.

Concerning this clonotype: A single base separates this from a much larger clone, so it may be a read error. V gene TRBV5-5 combines with J gene TRBJ2-7; 7 nucleotides line up with TRBD1. The CDR3 is made up of 15 amino acids. Germline V CDR1 and CDR2: SGHKS, YYEKEE (reference sequence). J gave up 0 bases and V 2 bases, and 5 bases lay outside the gene matches. In nucleotides, the CDR3 is TGTGCCAGCAGCTTCGGACAGGCCCGCTCCTACGAGCAGTACTTC. This sequence encodes CASSFGQARSYEQYF.

The chain links TRBV6-5 to TRBJ1-3; D is uncertain. V dropped 5 bases and J dropped 0 bases, with 8 bases sitting between them. The germline gives CDR1 MNHEY, CDR2 SVGAGI. The CDR3 spans 14 residues. CDR3 coding DNA: TGTGCCAGCAGTCCGGGGTACTCTGGAAACACCATATATTTT. This codes for CASSPGYSGNTIYF.

This clonotype has ten or more counts. The chain has TRBV29-1 and TRBJ1-1; 11 bases agree with TRBD1. CDR1 is SQVTM and CDR2 is ANQGSEA in the germline V gene. The CDR3 runs 12 residues. With 7 bases clipped from V and 8 bases from J, the junction kept 6 bases outside the gene matches. The CDR3 bases are TGCAGCGGCGGGACAGGGGGAACGGAAGCTTTCTTT. It is translated as CSGGTGGTEAFF.

Comment on this clonotype: A much larger clone differs by one base, so this may be a read error. The rearrangement uses TRBV6-5 and TRBJ1-6; TRBD1 is a possible D gene (5 bases). V lost 6 bases to trimming and J lost 6 bases, with 12 bases between them. The CDR3 has 14 residues. Germline lookup yields CDR1 MNHEY and CDR2 SVGAGI. CDR3: CASRPDTPNSPLHF. CDR3 bases: TGTGCCAGCAGGCCGGACACTCCTAATTCACCCCTCCACTTT.

The rearrangement joins TRBV30 to TRBJ2-1, with TRBD2 matching over 12 bases. V trimming: 4 bases; J trimming: 4 bases; junction bases outside the gene matches: 8. The germline V gene has CDR1 GTSNPN and CDR2 SVGIG (reference sequence). The CDR3 is 16 residues long. CDR3 residues: CAWKPSGRGGYNEQFF. DNA of the CDR3: TGTGCCTGGAAACCTAGCGGGAGGGGGGGATACAATGAGCAGTTCTTC.

In this sample, this clonotype turned up many times. The CDR3 coding sequence is TGTGCCAGCAGTGATCCACCTGAAAAACTGTTTTTT. It yields the protein CASSDPPEKLFF. The chain combines TRBV2 with TRBJ1-4, with D uncertain. V was shortened by 3 bases and J by 7 bases, with 6 bases between the two germline ends. Germline V gives CDR1 SNHLY, CDR2 FYNNEI. This CDR3 contains 12 residues.

In this sample, this clonotype turned up a few times. The junction shows a germline mismatch at one end, possibly a read error. The genes are TRBV7-7 and TRBJ1-1; the D is unclear. The CDR3 totals 13 residues. Germline CDR1 and CDR2: SSHAT and FNYEAQ (reference sequence). The DNA for the CDR3 is TGTGCTAGCAGCTTCCGTCCAAACACTGAAGCTTTCTTT. It specifies CASSFRPNTEAFF.

Of note for this clonotype: A junction end diverges from the germline sequence, so it may reflect a read error. The chain uses TRBV20-1 and TRBJ2-3; no clear D gene. This CDR3 has 11 amino acids. The germline gives CDR1 DFQATT, CDR2 SNEGSKA (reference sequence). The CDR3 spells CSARYTDTQSF. The CDR3 nucleotides read TGCAGTGCTAGGTACACAGATACGCAGTCTTTT.

This clonotype was picked up many times. This chain connects TRBV5-8 to TRBJ2-3, with TRBD1 as a possible D gene (5 bases). This CDR3 has 13 amino acids. V lost 2 bases to trimming and J lost 3 bases, with 7 bases between them. Germline V gives CDR1 SGHTS, CDR2 YDEGEE. The CDR3 region has the DNA TGTGCCAGCAGCTTTAAGGGGACAGATACGCAGTATTTT. This codes for CASSFKGTDTQYF.

This clonotype was observed at least ten times. The chain couples TRBV12-3 or TRBV12-4 to TRBJ2-5; D is perhaps TRBD1 (5 bases). This CDR3 region has 13 residues. Trimming removed 5 bases from V and 5 bases from J, with 12 bases in between. This CDR3 reads CASSQIGVETQYF. The CDR3 coding sequence is TGTGCCAGCAGTCAGATAGGGGTCGAGACCCAGTACTTC.

This clonotype was counted between two and nine times. The chain combines TRBV28 with TRBJ2-7, with unresolved D. The CDR3 extends over 12 amino acids. V was cut by 1 base and J by 9 bases, with 10 bases left in between. The germline V gene encodes CDR1 MDHEN and CDR2 SYDVKM. This chain's CDR3 is CASSLSFLGQYF. CDR3 coding DNA: TGTGCCAGCAGTTTATCCTTTCTCGGGCAGTACTTC.

The J gene is TRBJ2-7, the V gene TRBV27; D not certain. The germline V gene has CDR1 MNHEY and CDR2 SMNVEV (reference sequence). The V and J ends lost 1 base and 0 bases respectively, with 7 bases between them. The CDR3 contains 14 residues. The chain's CDR3 is CASSLYASSYEQYF. The CDR3 nucleotides are TGTGCCAGCAGTTTATACGCTAGCTCCTACGAGCAGTACTTC.

This clonotype has a handful of counts. The genes are TRBV3-2 and TRBJ2-3; the table assigns TRBD2, which was not confirmed against the DNA. TRBV3-2 is shown as a pseudogene. The CDR3 totals 16 residues. The CDR3 nucleotides read TGTGCCAGCAGCCAAGTAGATTCCGGACTAGCGGGTGCGCAGTATTTT. It is translated as CASSQVDSGLAGAQYF.

A note on this clonotype: This may be a read error, as it is one base from a much larger clone. This rearrangement joins TRBV11-3 to TRBJ2-5; 7 bases fit TRBD2. V trimming: 6 bases; J trimming: 1 base; junction bases outside the gene matches: 11. The CDR3 sequence is 16 residues long. CDR1 and CDR2 (germline): SGHNT, YENEEA. The DNA of the CDR3 is TGTGCCAGCAGTCCTGTCGCGGGAGCGCTCCAAGAGACCCAGTACTTC. Encoded protein: CASSPVAGALQETQYF. Supplemented by reference TRBV11-3 and TRBJ2-5, the full variable domain reads EAGVVQSPRYKIIEKKQPVAFWCNPISGHNTLYWYLQNLGQGPELLIRYENEEAVDDSQLPKDRFSAERLKGVDSTLKIQPAELGDSAVYLCASSPVAGALQETQYFGPGTRLLVL.

This clonotype was picked up many times. The chain joins TRBV5-8 to TRBJ2-5; 12 bases line up with TRBD2. The CDR3 runs 17 residues. J lost 1 base, V lost 3 bases, and 7 bases had no gene match. CDR1 is SGHTS, CDR2 YDEGEE, per germline. CDR3 DNA: TGTGCCAGCAGCTCATCTAGCGGGGGGGCCCTCCAAGAGACCCAGTACTTC. Protein sequence: CASSSSSGGALQETQYF.

With respect to this clonotype: One base away lies a much larger clone, so this may be a sequencing read error. V and J are TRBV7-9 and TRBJ2-7, with 8 bases aligning to TRBD2. CDR1 is SEHNR and CDR2 is FQNEAQ in the germline V gene (reference sequence). This CDR3 is built from 15 residues. The V gene end was trimmed by 6 bases and the J gene end by 7 bases; junction bases not matched to a gene: 14. CDR3 nucleotide sequence: TGTGCCAGCAGTCCCGACTACGGGAGGGTTAATGAGCAGTACTTC. Protein: CASSPDYGRVNEQYF.

This clonotype came up many times. A clone one base away is much larger, so this may be a read error. This sequence joins TRBV5-8 and TRBJ2-7; maybe TRBD2 (5 bases). CDR1 SGHTS and CDR2 YDEGEE come from the germline V gene. The CDR3 extends over 17 amino acids. V lost 4 bases to trimming and J lost 3 bases, with 23 bases between them. CDR3 nucleotide sequence: TGTGCCAGCAGCCAGAGAAGCGCGAGGGCCCCAAGCTACGAGCAGTACTTC. Translating gives CASSQRSARAPSYEQYF.

This clonotype occurred many times. This rearrangement joins TRBV7-9 to TRBJ2-2, with TRBD1 identical over 7 bases. This CDR3 has 15 amino acids. V lost 3 bases, J lost 3 bases, and 4 bases stayed unmatched. CDR1 is SEHNR and CDR2 is FQNEAQ in the germline V gene (reference sequence). CDR3 in amino acids: CASSLGTADTGELFF. CDR3 DNA: TGTGCCAGCAGCTTGGGGACAGCCGACACCGGGGAGCTGTTTTTT.

This clonotype came up many times. The chain combines TRBV2 with TRBJ2-2; D possibly corresponds to TRBD2 (5 bases). V gave up 6 bases and J gave up 4 bases, with 12 bases separating them. Per the germline V gene, CDR1 is SNHLY and CDR2 is FYNNEI. The CDR3 covers 14 residues. The CDR3 here is CASRGLKSTGELFF. The DNA of the CDR3 is TGTGCCAGCAGAGGACTGAAGTCCACCGGGGAGCTGTTTTTT.

Ten or more counts support this clonotype. The rearrangement joins TRBV9 to TRBJ2-3; TRBD2 matches at 9 bases. J gave up 5 bases and V 3 bases, and 7 bases lay outside the gene matches. There are 15 residues in the CDR3. CDR1 and CDR2 (germline): SGDLS, YYNGEE. The CDR3 DNA reads as TGTGCCAGCAGCGACCTACTAGCGGGCATAGATACGCAGTATTTT. Its translation: CASSDLLAGIDTQYF. Full variable domain (outside the CDR3, taken from reference TRBV9 and TRBJ2-3): DSGVTQTPKHLITATGQRVTLRCSPRSGDLSVYWYQQSLDQGLQFLIQYYNGEERAKGNILERFSAQQFPDLHSELNLSSLELGDSALYFCASSDLLAGIDTQYFGPGTRLTVL.

This chain joins TRBV20-1 and TRBJ1-5; maybe TRBD1 (5 bases). V lost 1 base and J lost 6, with 10 bases in between. The length of the CDR3 is 13 residues. Germline V lookup: CDR1 DFQATT, CDR2 SNEGSKA (reference sequence). The CDR3 bases are TGCAGTGCTAGAGGGGGCGCGGGTCAGCCCCAGCATTTT. Translation gives CSARGGAGQPQHF.

This clonotype showed up many times. This rearrangement joins TRBV18 to TRBJ2-5, with D tentatively TRBD2 (6 bases). V was clipped by 4 bases and J by 5 bases, with 11 bases between them. This CDR3 is built from 13 residues. Looked up from germline, CDR1 is KGHSH and CDR2 is LQKENI. The CDR3 region is CASSQGLWETQYF. The CDR3, as DNA: TGTGCCAGCTCACAGGGACTGTGGGAGACCCAGTACTTC.

This clonotype was detected many times. This chain uses TRBV19 with TRBJ1-2; D gene uncertain. The CDR3 consists of 12 residues. In germline, CDR1 is LNHDA, CDR2 SQIVND (reference sequence). Trimming took 5 bases from V and 5 from J, leaving 9 bases between them. The CDR3 protein is CASSPAGYGYTF. The CDR3 DNA reads TGTGCCAGTAGTCCCGCAGGATATGGCTACACCTTC. Using reference TRBV19 and TRBJ1-2 for the parts outside the CDR3, the full variable domain is DGGITQSPKYLFRKEGQNVTLSCEQNLNHDAMYWYRQDPGQGLRLIYYSQIVNDFQKGDIAEGYSVSREKKESFPLTVTSAQKNPTAFYLCASSPAGYGYTFGSGTRLTVV.

The V call is TRBV5-1, the J call TRBJ2-2; 7 bases map to TRBD1. CDR1 is SGHRS and CDR2 is YFSETQ in the germline V gene. The V and J ends lost 3 bases and 11 bases, in that order; junction bases with no gene match: 13. The CDR3 contains 15 residues. The CDR3 sequence: CASSSHRDSPFELFF. The CDR3 bases are TGCGCCAGCAGCTCCCACCGGGACAGCCCTTTCGAGCTGTTTTTT.

Ten or more counts support this clonotype. J is TRBJ1-5 and V is TRBV19, with 8 bases identical to TRBD1. The junction had 8 bases not matched to a gene; V was cut back by 3 bases and J by 4 bases. The CDR3 is made up of 16 amino acids. Germline V gene sequence: CDR1 LNHDA, CDR2 SQIVND (reference sequence). As DNA, the CDR3 is TGTGCCAGTAGTATCTCCACAGGGGGAGGGAATCAGCCCCAGCATTTT. Its protein is CASSISTGGGNQPQHF.

Comments on this clonotype: The final CDR3 position lacks the conserved phenylalanine or tryptophan, pointing to a likely read error. No DNA is shown, since the ends of the CDR3 on it are uncertain; the CDR3 is the one TCRdb lists. The chain uses TRBV5-6 and TRBJ2-6; TRBD1 is the table's D call, not checked against the DNA. Germline V gene sequence: CDR1 SGHDT, CDR2 YYEEEE. The CDR3 spans 13 residues, counting both ends. The CDR3 sequence: CASSLFQGVWANT.